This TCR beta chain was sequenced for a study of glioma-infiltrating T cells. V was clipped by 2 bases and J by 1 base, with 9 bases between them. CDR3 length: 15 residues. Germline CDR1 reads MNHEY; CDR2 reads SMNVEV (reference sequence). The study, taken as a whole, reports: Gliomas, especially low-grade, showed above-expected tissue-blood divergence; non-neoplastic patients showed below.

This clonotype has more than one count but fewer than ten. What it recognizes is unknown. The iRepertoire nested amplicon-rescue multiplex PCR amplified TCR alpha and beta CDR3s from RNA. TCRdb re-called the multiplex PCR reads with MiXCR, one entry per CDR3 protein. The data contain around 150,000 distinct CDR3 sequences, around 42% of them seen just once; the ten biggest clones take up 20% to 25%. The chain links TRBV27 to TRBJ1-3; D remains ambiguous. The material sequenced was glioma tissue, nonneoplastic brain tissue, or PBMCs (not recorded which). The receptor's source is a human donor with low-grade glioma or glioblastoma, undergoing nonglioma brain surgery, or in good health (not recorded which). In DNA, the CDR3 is TGTGCCAGCAGTTTAGCGCCGAGGTCTGGAAACACCATATATTTT. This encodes CASSLAPRSGNTIYF.